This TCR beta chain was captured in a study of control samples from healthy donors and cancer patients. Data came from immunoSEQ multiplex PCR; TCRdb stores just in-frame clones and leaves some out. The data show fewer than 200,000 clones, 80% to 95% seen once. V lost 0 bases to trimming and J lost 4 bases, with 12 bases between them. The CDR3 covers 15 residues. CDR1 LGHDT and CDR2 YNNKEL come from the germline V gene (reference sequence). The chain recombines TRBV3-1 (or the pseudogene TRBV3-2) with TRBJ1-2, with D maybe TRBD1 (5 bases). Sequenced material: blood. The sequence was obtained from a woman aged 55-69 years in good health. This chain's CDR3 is CASSQESGTVYGYTF. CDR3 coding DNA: TGTGCCAGCAGCCAAGAGTCAGGGACGGTCTATGGCTACACCTTC.